This TCR beta chain was sequenced for a study of blood T cell repertoires in COVID-19. Study in general: The study drew acute and convalescent COVID-19 samples from the United States, Italy and Spain. Sources were T cells, B-cell-depleted T cells, or PBMCs; the material itself was cDNA or gDNA.

Seattle's cohort entered during active infection and was followed longitudinally. Per the authors' pipeline: Cell counts per sample came from amplifying reference gene primers. Clones were read by immunoSEQ multiplex PCR, and TCRdb kept only the in-frame ones, dropping some. V, J and clone size are those of that table, while D and trimming were read from the DNA. The table has 400,000 or so clones, 80% to 90% seen once. This CDR3 has 12 amino acids. The receptor's source is a man between 18 and 35 years old with COVID-19, enrolled during active disease. The chain has TRBV21-1 and TRBJ2-5; TRBD2 is the table's D call and was not checked against the DNA. TRBV21-1 is a documented pseudogene. The material sequenced was peripheral blood. The CDR3 sequence is CASSLPRETQYF. CDR3 sequence (DNA): TGTGCCAGCAGTCTCCCGAGAGAGACCCAGTACTTC.